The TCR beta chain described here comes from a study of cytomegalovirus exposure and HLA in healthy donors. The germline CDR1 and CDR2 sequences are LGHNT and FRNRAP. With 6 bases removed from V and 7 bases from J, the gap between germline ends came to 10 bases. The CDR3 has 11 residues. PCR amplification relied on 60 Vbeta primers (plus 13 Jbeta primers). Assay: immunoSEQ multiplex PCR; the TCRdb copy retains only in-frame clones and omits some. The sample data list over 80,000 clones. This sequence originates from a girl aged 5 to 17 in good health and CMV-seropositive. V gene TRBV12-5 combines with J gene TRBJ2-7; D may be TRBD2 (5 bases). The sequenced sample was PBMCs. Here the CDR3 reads CASGPTGEQYV. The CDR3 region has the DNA TGTGCTAGTGGCCCAACGGGAGAGCAGTACGTC.